The 30 T cell receptor beta chains in this list originate from one sample, sequenced in a study of OX40 agonist ivuxolimab in advanced cancers. Clones were read by immunoSEQ multiplex PCR, and TCRdb kept only the in-frame ones, dropping some. The data show about 63,000 clones, 75% to 80% seen once. This specimen consisted of CD4+ or CD8+ T cells sorted from blood, obtained in a trial of the OX40 agonist ivuxolimab. The source is an adult with an advanced solid tumor such as melanoma, head and neck, liver or kidney cancer.

The J gene is TRBJ1-4, the V gene TRBV30; no firm D call. The CDR3 is 13 amino acids. The V end lost 3 bases, the J end lost 4 bases, and 9 bases lay between the germline ends. Germline CDR1 and CDR2: GTSNPN and SVGIG (reference sequence). The CDR3 sequence: CAWRVSGNEKLFF. CDR3 nucleotide sequence: TGTGCCTGGAGGGTTTCGGGTAATGAAAAACTGTTTTTT.

The chain employs TRBV10-3 and TRBJ2-5; 11 bases map to TRBD1. The CDR3 runs 14 residues. Germline V gene data show CDR1 as ENHRY and CDR2 as SYGVKD. V shed 4 bases and J 5 bases; nucleotides not matched to a gene: 3. The CDR3 nucleotides read TGTGCCATCAGTGGGACAGGGGGCCGTGAGACCCAGTACTTC. Translation gives CAISGTGGRETQYF.

This chain uses TRBV30 with TRBJ2-7, with 9 bases lining up with TRBD2. Germline V gene data show CDR1 as GTSNPN and CDR2 as SVGIG (reference sequence). This CDR3 contains 14 residues. V shed 2 bases and J 0 bases; nucleotides not matched to a gene: 2. CDR3: CAWSLSGGSYEQYF. CDR3 DNA sequence: TGTGCCTGGAGTCTTAGCGGGGGCTCCTACGAGCAGTACTTC.

The CDR3 nucleotides read TGCGCCAGCAGCGTGAAAGCAGGGGGCGATCAGCCCCAGCATTTT. Protein: CASSVKAGGDQPQHF. The rearrangement links TRBV5-1 to TRBJ1-5, with 8 nucleotides matching TRBD1. CDR3 length equals 15 residues. With 4 bases clipped from V and 5 bases from J, the junction kept 8 bases outside the gene matches. Germline V CDR1 and CDR2: SGHRS, YFSETQ.

This rearrangement joins TRBV15 to TRBJ2-5; D possibly corresponds to TRBD2 (5 bases). CDR1 and CDR2 (germline): LNHNV, YYDKDF (reference sequence). The CDR3 contains 14 residues. The V and J ends lost 3 bases and 0 bases respectively, with 8 bases between them. This chain's CDR3 is CATSRGEYQETQYF. The CDR3 DNA sequence: TGTGCCACCAGCAGGGGAGAATACCAAGAGACCCAGTACTTC.

The rearrangement joins TRBV30 to TRBJ1-5; TRBD1 might be the D (5 bases). Germline V gives CDR1 GTSNPN, CDR2 SVGIG (reference sequence). V dropped 2 bases and J dropped 5 bases, with 10 bases sitting between them. The CDR3 is 13 residues long. CDR3 residues: CAWSRQFDQPQHF. In DNA form, the CDR3 reads TGTGCCTGGAGTAGACAGTTCGATCAGCCCCAGCATTTT. The entire variable domain, with the rest obtained from reference TRBV30 and TRBJ1-5, is as follows: SQTIHQWPATLVQPVGSPLSLECTVEGTSNPNLYWYRQAAGRGLQLLFYSVGIGQISSEVPQNLSASRPQDRQFILSSKKLLLSDSGFYLCAWSRQFDQPQHFGDGTRLSIL.

The chain combines TRBV28 with TRBJ1-6, with D possibly matching TRBD1 (5 bases). The CDR3 covers 16 residues. Germline assignment: CDR1 MDHEN and CDR2 SYDVKM. The V and J ends lost 6 bases and 0 bases respectively, with 12 bases between them. Here the CDR3 reads CASSSGILSYNSPLHF. The CDR3 DNA sequence: TGTGCCAGCAGCTCAGGGATTCTCTCCTATAATTCACCCCTCCACTTT.

The J gene is TRBJ2-7, the V gene TRBV9, with TRBD2 as a possible D gene (5 bases). The length of the CDR3 is 14 residues. Trimming removed 0 bases from V and 5 bases from J, with 12 bases in between. CDR1 and CDR2 from the germline V gene are SGDLS and YYNGEE. CDR3 sequence (DNA): TGTGCCAGCAGCGTAGGAGGAGGTAGCCACGAGCAGTACTTC. It codes for CASSVGGGSHEQYF.

J is TRBJ1-1 and V is TRBV13; TRBD1 matches 9 bases. The CDR3 has 16 amino acids. The V segment lost 5 bases and the J segment 6 bases; nucleotides outside the gene matches: 13. The germline gives CDR1 PRHDT, CDR2 FYEKMQ (reference sequence). The CDR3 coding sequence is TGTGCCAGCAGCGACCGGCGGACAGGGGCCCTTTCTGAAGCTTTCTTT. Amino acids: CASSDRRTGALSEAFF.

The chain recombines TRBV6-1 with TRBJ2-3, with D perhaps TRBD2 (5 bases). Trimming removed 1 base from V and 4 bases from J, with 9 bases in between. The germline V gene has CDR1 MNHNS and CDR2 SASEGT. This CDR3 contains 14 residues. CDR3 residues: CASSEGGPSDTQYF. CDR3 DNA sequence: TGTGCCAGCAGTGAAGGAGGGCCTTCAGATACGCAGTATTTT.

The chain uses TRBV7-2 and TRBJ2-1, with no clear D. The V gene lost 2 bases and the J gene lost 0 bases, with 14 bases spanning the gap. Looked up from germline, CDR1 is SGHTA and CDR2 is FQGNSA. This CDR3 contains 17 residues. CDR3 DNA: TGTGCCAGCAGCTTACCCCGGAGACGGGTCTCCTACAATGAGCAGTTCTTC. Translated: CASSLPRRRVSYNEQFF.

Only a few counts were recorded for this clone. The chain has TRBV29-1 and TRBJ2-1; D possibly matches TRBD1 or TRBD2 (5 bases each). Trimming stripped 6 bases from V and 4 bases from J, with 16 bases between. Germline CDR1 reads SQVTM; CDR2 reads ANQGSEA. The length of the CDR3 is 14 residues. In DNA, the CDR3 is TGCAGCGTGGGGGTGAGGCAGGATTACAATGAGCAGTTCTTC. Translated, it gives CSVGVRQDYNEQFF.

This clone was detected once. The J gene is TRBJ1-4, the V gene TRBV15; perhaps TRBD1 as D (5 bases). Looked up from germline, CDR1 is LNHNV and CDR2 is YYDKDF (reference sequence). The CDR3 is made up of 16 amino acids. Trimming removed 3 bases from V and 7 bases from J, with 18 bases in between. The CDR3 DNA follows: TGTGCCACCAGCAGGCGTCAGGGAGTGCTTGGTGAAAAACTGTTTTTT. It specifies CATSRRQGVLGEKLFF.

This sequence joins TRBV7-9 and TRBJ2-1; D gene unclear. This CDR3 comprises 14 residues. With 4 bases removed from V and 7 bases from J, the gap between germline ends came to 14 bases. Per germline, CDR1 SEHNR and CDR2 FQNEAQ (reference sequence). The CDR3 DNA follows: TGTGCCAGCAGCTCCCACGGCCTAAGGAATGAGCAGTTCTTC. Protein product: CASSSHGLRNEQFF.

The chain carries TRBV7-8 and TRBJ2-3; possible D gene TRBD2, 6 bases. Trimming removed 1 base at V and 3 bases at J, with 14 bases between. The CDR3 has 16 residues. The V gene's germline CDR1 is SGHVS and CDR2 FQNEAQ. The CDR3 sequence: CASSLGPAGPTDTQYF. The CDR3 nucleotides read TGTGCCAGCAGCTTAGGCCCAGCGGGTCCGACAGATACGCAGTATTTT.

This clone was counted a few times. J is TRBJ2-1 and V is TRBV5-1; a possible D gene is TRBD2 (6 bases). The length of the CDR3 is 14 residues. V shed 4 bases and J shed 2 bases, with 10 bases lying between them. Germline-derived CDR1 and CDR2 are SGHRS and YFSETQ. The CDR3 sequence: CASSVGTAYNEQFF. The CDR3 nucleotides are TGCGCCAGCAGCGTGGGGACTGCCTACAATGAGCAGTTCTTC.

This sequence joins TRBV5-1 and TRBJ2-7, with D possibly TRBD1 on 5 matching bases. CDR1 is SGHRS and CDR2 is YFSETQ in the germline V gene. V was shortened by 4 bases and J by 0 bases, with 17 bases between the two germline ends. This CDR3 has 16 residues. In DNA form, the CDR3 reads TGCGCCAGCAGCATTGACAGCTACCCATACTCCTACGAGCAGTACTTC. Encoded protein: CASSIDSYPYSYEQYF.

The chain has TRBV4-2 and TRBJ1-4; a possible D gene is TRBD1 (5 bases). There are 15 residues in the CDR3. Germline-derived CDR1 and CDR2 are LGHNA and YNFKEQ. Trimming removed 0 bases at V and 5 bases at J, with 10 bases between. The CDR3 is CASSQEPRANEKLFF. CDR3 in DNA: TGTGCCAGCAGCCAAGAACCCAGGGCCAATGAAAAACTGTTTTTT.

This clone was counted a few times. The J gene is TRBJ2-4, the V gene TRBV30; unclear D gene. Germline CDR1 and CDR2: GTSNPN and SVGIG (reference sequence). Trimming shortened V by 0 bases and J by 7 bases, and 7 bases separated the two germline ends. The CDR3 contains 12 residues. CDR3 DNA: TGTGCCTGGAGTGTAGATCTCAACATTCAGTACTTC. Protein product: CAWSVDLNIQYF.

The chain couples TRBV5-1 to TRBJ2-7; 11 bases are a match to TRBD1. J was trimmed by 6 bases and V by 3 bases; bases with no gene match: 5. The CDR3 has 14 residues. Germline values: CDR1 SGHRS, CDR2 YFSETQ. The CDR3 reads CASSSGQGAVEQYF. The CDR3 nucleotides are TGCGCCAGCAGCTCAGGACAGGGGGCTGTCGAGCAGTACTTC.

The rearrangement joins TRBV27 to TRBJ2-5, with D possibly called TRBD1 or TRBD2 (5 bases each). Trimming cost V 9 bases and J 1 base, with 15 bases left between them. The CDR3 sequence is 14 residues long. Germline lookup yields CDR1 MNHEY and CDR2 SMNVEV (reference sequence). The CDR3 bases are TGTGCCAGTGGGACGGGGCGGTTCCAAGAGACCCAGTACTTC. It encodes CASGTGRFQETQYF.

V is TRBV28 and J is TRBJ1-5; TRBD1 agrees at 9 bases. The CDR3 is 16 residues long. Germline CDR1 MDHEN, CDR2 SYDVKM. The V and J ends lost 3 bases and 4 bases, in that order; junction bases with no gene match: 7. Here the CDR3 DNA reads TGTGCCAGCAGTTTGCCTCCCGGGACAGGGAATCAGCCCCAGCATTTT. This translates into CASSLPPGTGNQPQHF.

This chain uses TRBV5-8 with TRBJ2-5; D gene ambiguous. Trimming took off 4 bases at V and 3 bases at J, with 7 bases between the two ends. Germline lookup yields CDR1 SGHTS and CDR2 YDEGEE. The CDR3 has 12 residues. The CDR3 region is CASSPTKETQYF. The CDR3 DNA reads as TGTGCCAGCAGCCCCACAAAAGAGACCCAGTACTTC.

V gene TRBV5-6 combines with J gene TRBJ2-5, with D unresolved. V was cut by 0 bases and J by 4 bases, with 7 bases left in between. The length of the CDR3 is 13 residues. Per the germline V gene, CDR1 is SGHDT and CDR2 is YYEEEE. CDR3 sequence: CASSLVQGETQYF. As DNA, the CDR3 is TGTGCCAGCAGCTTGGTCCAAGGAGAGACCCAGTACTTC.

The V call is TRBV15, the J call TRBJ1-4; 9 bases map to TRBD1. CDR3 length: 19 amino acids. Trimming cost V 3 bases and J 8 bases; bases outside gene matches: 19. The germline V gene has CDR1 LNHNV and CDR2 YYDKDF (reference sequence). The CDR3 reads CATSRTTMRYRDREEKLFF. DNA of the CDR3: TGTGCCACCAGCAGGACCACTATGCGGTACCGGGACAGGGAAGAAAAACTGTTTTTT.

The sample holds one count of this clone. The chain is built from TRBV18 and TRBJ2-4, with D perhaps matching TRBD2 (7 bases). Germline V gives CDR1 KGHSH, CDR2 LQKENI. Trimming took off 5 bases at V and 4 bases at J, with 12 bases between the two ends. CDR3 length: 14 amino acids. For the CDR3, the DNA is TGTGCCAGCTCAACAGAGGGGGGGAAAAACATTCAGTACTTC. The encoded protein is CASSTEGGKNIQYF.

This clone was detected only a few times. The rearrangement uses TRBV2 and TRBJ2-2; D possibly corresponds to TRBD2 (6 bases). Deletions cut 4 bases from V and 3 bases from J, with 9 bases between. This CDR3 region has 14 residues. Looked up from germline, CDR1 is SNHLY and CDR2 is FYNNEI. This CDR3 reads CASSVADYTGELFF. In DNA, the CDR3 is TGTGCCAGCAGTGTAGCGGACTACACCGGGGAGCTGTTTTTT.

This clone was seen a single time. The sample carries other DNA sequences with the same CDR3. The CDR3 nucleotides are TGTGCCAGCAGTAGGGACAGGCAAGAGACCCAGTACTTC. Amino acid sequence: CASSRDRQETQYF. V is TRBV28 and J is TRBJ2-5; 8 bases align to TRBD1. V lost 5 bases and J lost 2; bases outside the gene matches: 1. The CDR3 is 13 residues long. Germline values: CDR1 MDHEN, CDR2 SYDVKM. Combining the CDR3 with reference TRBV28 and TRBJ2-5 gives the whole variable domain DVKVTQSSRYLVKRTGEKVFLECVQDMDHENMFWYRQDPGLGLRLIYFSYDVKMKEKGDIPEGYSVSREKKERFSLILESASTNQTSMYLCASSRDRQETQYFGPGTRLLVL.

The count of this clone is one. The genes are TRBV4-2 and TRBJ2-2, with D uncertain. The length of the CDR3 is 15 residues. Trimming removed 4 bases from V and 5 bases from J, with 14 bases in between. Germline CDR1 and CDR2: LGHNA and YNFKEQ. CDR3 protein: CASSPDDIITGELFF. CDR3 nucleotides: TGTGCCAGCAGCCCAGACGACATAATAACCGGGGAGCTGTTTTTT.

This sequence joins TRBV19 and TRBJ2-2, with 8 bases identical to TRBD2. The CDR3 is 16 amino acids. Germline assignment: CDR1 LNHDA and CDR2 SQIVND (reference sequence). J was trimmed by 6 bases and V by 8 bases; bases with no gene match: 14. The CDR3 region has the DNA TGTGCCAGTTCTTCCCAGGGACTAGTGGCCCCCGGGGAGCTGTTTTTT. Translated, it gives CASSSQGLVAPGELFF.